This note documents a single TCR beta chain sequence. As yet, its antigen is unknown. Clones were sequenced by immunoSEQ multiplex PCR, and TCRdb holds only the in-frame ones, with some missing. Among some 98,000 clones listed, more than 85% were seen once. The trim removed 10 bases at V and 6 bases at J, leaving 13 bases unmatched. Germline values: CDR1 LNHDA, CDR2 SQIVND (reference sequence). This CDR3 region has 15 residues. This record belongs to a study of cytomegalovirus exposure and HLA in healthy donors. Overall study findings and caveats: Published work reported that the classifier diagnosed cytomegalovirus status with high specificity and sensitivity. According to a subsequent analysis, TCR clusters identified in the first cohort showed a tendency to co-occur across the approximately 130 validation repertoires. Cytomegalovirus association was assigned to over 150 TCR beta chains.

Sequencing used PBMCs. The receptor's source is a man younger than 30 in good health and CMV-seropositive. This sequence joins TRBV19 and TRBJ2-2; 8 nucleotides line up with TRBD1. CDR3 protein: CATTPDREIPGELFF. The DNA for the CDR3 is TGTGCCACCACCCCGGACAGGGAAATTCCCGGGGAGCTGTTTTTT.